This T cell receptor (beta chain) was sequenced during a study of CD8 T cells in ankylosing spondylitis listed by TCRdb under 2017. Background for the entire study: The study profiled T cell receptor beta repertoires in healthy donors and ankylosing spondylitis patients to find disease-linked TCR variants. Peripheral blood was sampled, and synovial fluid was additionally collected from ankylosing spondylitis patients. The whole study cohort included 90 to 120 healthy donors and 20 to 25 ankylosing spondylitis patients. General findings and caveats noted by the study authors: Some motif variants were previously reported in synovial fluid and blood of reactive arthritis patients, suggesting common disease-initiation mechanisms. The disease-linked clones were reported to be significantly enriched in matched synovial fluid samples from ankylosing spondylitis patients. In peripheral blood, the disease-linked clones were found at relatively low frequencies and had a CD8+ phenotype. Blood from ankylosing spondylitis patients appeared to be characterized by a TCR beta motif made up of under ten highly homologous amino acid variants.

The germline V end is reduced by 5 bases and the J end by 2 bases; junction bases left unmatched: 9. From a lookup of the germline V gene, CDR1 and CDR2 are MGHDK and SYGVNS. Reading from cysteine to phenylalanine, the CDR3 counts 17 amino acids. The only DNA kept is the CDR3, 51 bases in frame from the first base. This clonotype came up many times. Its antigen target is currently unknown. Per-base qualities were not stored, and no clone one base away is much larger. The sequencer was an Illumina HiSeq 2500. Quantitative 5'-RACE with molecular barcodes was used to prepare TCR beta libraries. In the paper's pipeline: To identify disease-linked TCR variants, a new computational method was used, one built on a probabilistic model of VDJ rearrangement. The public reads were reanalyzed by TCRdb: fastp trimming at Q25, MiXCR alignment, in-frame beta chains only. When rows share a CDR3 protein, they turn into one entry using the most common DNA and genes. The V and J calls and clone size are TCRdb's, not the authors'. In this sample the table shows tens of thousands of distinct CDR3 sequences, approximately 5.3% of which occur a single time. The top ten hold about 2.2% of the sample.

This receptor was taken from a male donor with ankylosing spondylitis or in good health (not recorded which). Sample: blood, either unsorted or a sorted T cell fraction (not recorded which). This chain joins TRBV25-1 to TRBJ2-5; a stretch of 12 junction bases matches TRBD2. For the CDR3, the sequence is CASSKLAGGGSQETQYF. The DNA sequence is given as TGTGCCAGCAGTAAACTAGCGGGGGGCGGGAGTCAAGAGACCCAGTACTTC.